The 9 T cell receptor beta chains in this list originate from one sample, sequenced in a study of blood T cell repertoires in COVID-19. Assay: immunoSEQ multiplex PCR; the TCRdb copy retains only in-frame clones and omits some. The profile shows roughly 140,000 clones, roughly 86% of them singletons. Input material: peripheral blood. The receptors here all came from a man aged 45 to 65 with active or convalescent COVID-19.

This chain uses TRBV7-2 with TRBJ2-3, with D tentatively TRBD2 (5 bases). This CDR3 contains 10 residues. V was shortened by 10 bases and J by 7 bases, with 9 bases between the two germline ends. CDR1 and CDR2 from the germline V gene are SGHTA and FQGNSA. This CDR3 reads CATLAHTQYF. In DNA, the CDR3 is TGTGCCACCCTAGCCCATACGCAGTATTTT.

V and J are TRBV28 and TRBJ1-2; TRBD1 matches 10 bases. Per germline, CDR1 MDHEN and CDR2 SYDVKM. J lost 8 bases, V lost 4 bases, and 13 bases had no gene match. CDR3 length: 16 residues. CDR3 coding DNA: TGTGCCAGCAGTTGGGAGACCGCCGGGACAGGGGTAGGCTACACCTTC. Its protein is CASSWETAGTGVGYTF.

The rearrangement uses TRBV9 and TRBJ2-7; D may be TRBD2 (5 bases). Germline V lookup: CDR1 SGDLS, CDR2 YYNGEE. V was trimmed by 4 bases and J by 5 bases, leaving 13 bases between them. This CDR3 contains 13 residues. CDR3 DNA sequence: TGTGCCAGCAGCCAGCGGCCTAAGGACGAGCAGTACTTC. This sequence encodes CASSQRPKDEQYF.

The chain employs TRBV9 and TRBJ2-3, with 10 bases matching TRBD1. Germline values: CDR1 SGDLS, CDR2 YYNGEE. This CDR3 has 17 amino acids. V gave up 5 bases and J gave up 6 bases; unmatched junction bases: 15. The CDR3 sequence: CASSLGQGESLWDTQYF. For the CDR3, the DNA is TGTGCCAGCAGTCTAGGACAGGGGGAGTCCTTATGGGATACGCAGTATTTT.

Written as DNA, the CDR3 is TGTGCCAGCAGGGACAGGGGGCGATACACCGGGGAGCTGTTTTTT. Translated: CASRDRGRYTGELFF. The chain employs TRBV27 and TRBJ2-2, with TRBD1 matching over 11 bases. The CDR3 length is 15 residues. The germline V gene encodes CDR1 MNHEY and CDR2 SMNVEV (reference sequence). V dropped 6 bases and J dropped 3; count of bases not matched to a gene: 3.

V is TRBV28 and J is TRBJ2-7, with 8 bases that match TRBD1. The CDR3 is made up of 15 amino acids. The V and J ends lost 4 bases and 7 bases, in that order; junction bases with no gene match: 12. Germline V gives CDR1 MDHEN, CDR2 SYDVKM. The CDR3 DNA reads as TGTGCCAGCAGTTCCCCGACAGGGGTTACTCAAGAGCAGTACTTC. Protein sequence: CASSSPTGVTQEQYF. Full variable domain (missing parts from reference TRBV28 and TRBJ2-7): DVKVTQSSRYLVKRTGEKVFLECVQDMDHENMFWYRQDPGLGLRLIYFSYDVKMKEKGDIPEGYSVSREKKERFSLILESASTNQTSMYLCASSSPTGVTQEQYFGPGTRLTVT.

V and J are TRBV18 and TRBJ2-3; 7 bases align to TRBD1. The length of the CDR3 is 15 residues. The V gene's germline CDR1 is KGHSH and CDR2 LQKENI. V lost 3 bases and J lost 2; bases outside the gene matches: 5. The CDR3: CASSPATGTTDTQYF. CDR3 sequence (DNA): TGTGCCAGCTCACCGGCGACAGGGACCACAGATACGCAGTATTTT.

V usage is TRBV29-1 and J usage is TRBJ1-5; 10 bases line up with TRBD1. This CDR3 region has 14 residues. V was pared by 6 bases and J by 3 bases, with 5 bases of the junction left unmatched. Germline V gene data show CDR1 as SQVTM and CDR2 as ANQGSEA. CDR3 DNA sequence: TGCAGCGTGGGGGACAGGGGAGTCAATCAGCCCCAGCATTTT. This codes for CSVGDRGVNQPQHF.

J is TRBJ2-7 and V is TRBV5-4; 10 bases match TRBD1. In germline, CDR1 is SGHNT, CDR2 YYREEE (reference sequence). Trimming removed 5 bases from V and 0 bases from J; junction bases left unmatched: 14. The length of the CDR3 is 18 residues. In DNA form, the CDR3 reads TGTGCCAGCAGGTCCGGGACAGGGGCCGGGACTAGCTCCTACGAGCAGTACTTC. The encoded protein is CASRSGTGAGTSSYEQYF.